The clone carrying this T cell receptor (beta chain) was seen more than once but under ten times. Antigen specificity is unknown. Each fraction contributed one roughly 500,000-cell aliquot for sequencing. Germline V gene data show CDR1 as SGHVS and CDR2 as FQNEAQ. V shed 3 bases, J shed 5 bases, and the junction held 7 bases outside the gene matches. CDR3 length: 16 residues. This table comes from immunoSEQ multiplex PCR, and its TCRdb copy is limited to in-frame clones, with some not included. The table has 6,500 or so clones, approximately 66% seen once; the top ten hold approximately 6.7%. The entry originates in a study of coeliac disease. Across the study: The study queried TRBV7-2 bias without high-resolution HLA data. Study results and limitations: The authors judged this method unsuitable for unbiased gliadin-specific T cell detection.

The chain combines TRBV7-8 with TRBJ2-7; 13 nucleotides line up with TRBD2. The sequence was collected from a man in his fifties with active celiac disease. Sequencing used lamina propria lymphocytes from the gut. CDR3 DNA sequence: TGTGCCAGCAGCTTCGCGGGACTAGCGGGGAACGACGAGCAGTACTTC. Encoded protein: CASSFAGLAGNDEQYF.